Sequencing of this T cell receptor beta chain was carried out in a study of neoadjuvant anti-PD-1 for oral cavity cancer. As for the study in general: Patients mostly received three to four biweekly nivolumab doses at 3 mg/kg before surgery. Study results and caveats: After neoadjuvant nivolumab, PBMC T cell clonality was significantly higher in non-responders than responders. With three patients per group, TCR findings need larger cohorts.

Only in-frame clones appear in the TCRdb table, and some are missing; sequencing was by immunoSEQ multiplex PCR. The sample has about 14,000 clones, about 64% seen once; the top ten hold approximately 3.1%. This clone appeared a few times. As yet, its antigen is unknown. These oral cavity squamous cell carcinomas were HPV-negative and locally advanced. The starting material was PBMCs, obtained before nivolumab (anti-PD-1) treatment. This clonotype originated in a person aged 35-79 years with oral cavity squamous cell carcinoma.

The CDR3 here is CASSSTGGEGTEAFF. As DNA, the CDR3 is TGCGCCAGCAGCTCAACAGGGGGCGAGGGCACTGAAGCTTTCTTT. The rearrangement uses TRBV5-1 and TRBJ1-1; TRBD1 matches 9 bases. V trimming: 3 bases; J trimming: 4 bases; junction bases outside the gene matches: 7. Germline V gene lookup returns CDR1 SGHRS and CDR2 YFSETQ. The CDR3 has 15 amino acids.